Following are 10 T cell receptor beta chains from one sample sequenced in a study of blood T cell repertoires in COVID-19. Clones were read by immunoSEQ multiplex PCR, and TCRdb kept only the in-frame ones, dropping some. The table shows about 380,000 clones, with 88% occurring only once. The sequencing sample was made of PBMCs or T cells enriched from blood (not recorded which). The receptors here all came from a woman under 30 who had recovered from COVID-19.

V gene TRBV18 combines with J gene TRBJ1-2; D unclear. The CDR3 consists of 14 residues. CDR1 and CDR2 from the germline V gene are KGHSH and LQKENI. V lost 6 bases and J lost 4, with 15 bases in between. In nucleotides, the CDR3 is TGTGCCAGCTCCCCGCCGCTCCGGGGCTATGGCTACACCTTC. Translated: CASSPPLRGYGYTF.

The V and J genes are TRBV19 and TRBJ1-4, with a tentative D call TRBD1 (5 bases). CDR1 is LNHDA and CDR2 is SQIVND in the germline V gene (reference sequence). Trimming stripped 11 bases from V and 10 bases from J, with 14 bases between. The CDR3 totals 11 residues. The CDR3 region has the DNA TGTGCCGTCTCCGGCGGGGGAAAACTGTTTTTT. Its protein product is CAVSGGGKLFF.

The J gene is TRBJ1-5, the V gene TRBV19; TRBD1 might be the D (6 bases). CDR3 length: 15 residues. Germline V gene data show CDR1 as LNHDA and CDR2 as SQIVND (reference sequence). Deletions cut 6 bases from V and 0 bases from J, with 12 bases between. The CDR3 region has the DNA TGTGCCAGTAGCATGCTACAGGGTAGCAATCAGCCCCAGCATTTT. The encoded protein is CASSMLQGSNQPQHF. Filled out from reference TRBV19 and TRBJ1-5, the complete variable domain reads DGGITQSPKYLFRKEGQNVTLSCEQNLNHDAMYWYRQDPGQGLRLIYYSQIVNDFQKGDIAEGYSVSREKKESFPLTVTSAQKNPTAFYLCASSMLQGSNQPQHFGDGTRLSIL.

The chain recombines TRBV27 with TRBJ1-2; 9 bases match TRBD1. The junction had 8 bases not matched to a gene; V was cut back by 5 bases and J by 7 bases. The CDR3 is 14 residues long. Germline V gene sequence: CDR1 MNHEY, CDR2 SMNVEV (reference sequence). The CDR3 DNA sequence: TGTGCCAGCAGTCCGAAGGACAGGGGTTTTGGCTACACCTTC. As protein: CASSPKDRGFGYTF.

In regard to this clone: Other nucleotide sequences from this sample produce the same CDR3. The J gene is TRBJ1-1, the V gene TRBV9; D might be TRBD1 (5 bases). This CDR3 has 13 residues. The germline V and J ends were trimmed by 0 bases and 5 bases, with 8 bases remaining between them. Looked up from germline, CDR1 is SGDLS and CDR2 is YYNGEE. The CDR3 DNA reads TGTGCCAGCAGCGTAGACCAGGGAACTGAAGCTTTCTTT. Translated, it gives CASSVDQGTEAFF.

This chain joins TRBV4-1 and TRBJ2-5; D perhaps matches TRBD2 (5 bases). Germline V lookup: CDR1 MGHRA, CDR2 YSYEKL. The CDR3 contains 15 residues. Trimming took 0 bases from V and 5 from J, leaving 13 bases between them. CDR3 sequence: CASSQERNRRETQYF. The CDR3 DNA is TGCGCCAGCAGCCAAGAGCGGAATCGGAGGGAGACCCAGTACTTC.

This chain joins TRBV7-3 and TRBJ1-1, with a weak D call TRBD1 (6 bases). Trimming removed 4 bases at V and 5 bases at J, with 14 bases between. The length of the CDR3 is 14 residues. CDR1 is SGHTA and CDR2 is FQGTGA in the germline V gene. In DNA form, the CDR3 reads TGTGCCAGCAGCTGGGGGGGCTTGGCGACTGAAGCTTTCTTT. Translated, it gives CASSWGGLATEAFF.

This clone was seen at least ten times. J is TRBJ1-2 and V is TRBV12-3 or TRBV12-4; a weak D match, TRBD1 (6 bases). The CDR3 is 13 residues long. V lost 6 bases and J 8 bases, leaving 16 bases between the germline ends. For the CDR3, the DNA is TGTGCCAGCAGCCGTGGACAGAGAGGCGGCTACACCTTC. Protein product: CASSRGQRGGYTF.

CDR3 in amino acids: CASSYSMEQFTDTQYF. CDR3 DNA sequence: TGTGCCAGCAGTTACTCGATGGAGCAGTTCACAGATACGCAGTATTTT. The chain joins TRBV6-5 to TRBJ2-3; D unclear. V lost 0 bases to trimming and J lost 2 bases, with 12 bases between them. CDR1 and CDR2 from the germline V gene are MNHEY and SVGAGI. CDR3 length: 16 amino acids.

This clone was detected only a few times. The chain carries TRBV20-1 and TRBJ1-2; a weak D match, TRBD1 (6 bases). The CDR3 runs to 10 residues. V was clipped by 6 bases and J by 8 bases, with 10 bases between them. CDR1 is DFQATT and CDR2 is SNEGSKA in the germline V gene (reference sequence). In DNA, the CDR3 is TGCAGTGCCCCCGACAGGGGCTACACCTTC. Amino acids: CSAPDRGYTF.